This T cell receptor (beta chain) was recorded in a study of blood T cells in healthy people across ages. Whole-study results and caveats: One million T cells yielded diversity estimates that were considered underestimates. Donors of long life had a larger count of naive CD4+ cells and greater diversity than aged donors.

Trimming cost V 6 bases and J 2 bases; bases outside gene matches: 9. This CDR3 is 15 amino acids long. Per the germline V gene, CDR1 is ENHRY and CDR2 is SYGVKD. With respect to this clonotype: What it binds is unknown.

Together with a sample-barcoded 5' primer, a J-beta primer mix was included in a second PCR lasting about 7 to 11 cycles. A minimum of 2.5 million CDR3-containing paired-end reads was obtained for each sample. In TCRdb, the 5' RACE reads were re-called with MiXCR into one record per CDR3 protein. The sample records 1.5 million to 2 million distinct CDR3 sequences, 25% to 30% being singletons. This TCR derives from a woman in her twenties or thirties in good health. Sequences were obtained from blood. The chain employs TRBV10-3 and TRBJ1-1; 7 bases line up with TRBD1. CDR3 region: CAIRGGGRENTEAFF. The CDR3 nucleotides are TGTGCCATCAGGGGAGGGGGCAGGGAAAACACTGAAGCTTTCTTT.